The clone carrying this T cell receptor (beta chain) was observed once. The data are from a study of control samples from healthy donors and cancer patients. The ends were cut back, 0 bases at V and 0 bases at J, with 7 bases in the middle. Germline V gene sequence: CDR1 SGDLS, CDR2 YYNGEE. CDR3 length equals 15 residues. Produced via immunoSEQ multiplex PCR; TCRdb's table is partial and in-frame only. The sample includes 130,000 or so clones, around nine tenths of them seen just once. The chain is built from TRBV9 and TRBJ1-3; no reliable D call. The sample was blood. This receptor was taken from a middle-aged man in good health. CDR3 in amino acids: CASSVGTVSGNTIYF. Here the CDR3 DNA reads TGTGCCAGCAGCGTAGGGACGGTCTCTGGAAACACCATATATTTT.